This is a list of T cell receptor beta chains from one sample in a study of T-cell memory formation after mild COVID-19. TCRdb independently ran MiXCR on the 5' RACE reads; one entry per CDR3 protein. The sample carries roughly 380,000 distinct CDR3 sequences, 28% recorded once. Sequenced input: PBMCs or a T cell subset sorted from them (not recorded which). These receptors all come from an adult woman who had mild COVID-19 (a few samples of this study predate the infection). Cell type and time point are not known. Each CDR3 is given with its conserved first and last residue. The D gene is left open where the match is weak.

CASSLVVGSSYEQYF | TRBV5-5 | NA | TRBJ2-7
CATPSPENTGELFF | TRBV15 | NA | TRBJ2-2
CATSETTILGSSYNEQFF | TRBV24-1 | NA | TRBJ2-1
CASSQRGTADEKLFF | TRBV4-3 | TRBD1 | TRBJ1-4
CASSLQGDLTYEQYF | TRBV7-9 | TRBD1 | TRBJ2-7
CASSPDRGAGELFF | TRBV7-9 | TRBD1 | TRBJ2-2
CASSLEPNTGELFF | TRBV5-1 | NA | TRBJ2-2
CASSKLTGTGDVNTEAFF | TRBV7-3 | TRBD1 | TRBJ1-1
CATSERGVGEQFF | TRBV24-1 | TRBD2 | TRBJ2-1
CSARGGGLLRDTQYF | TRBV20-1 | TRBD2 | TRBJ2-3
CASTVDGGQPQHF | TRBV12-3/TRBV12-4 | NA | TRBJ1-5
CAWRGDSYYNSPLHF | TRBV30 | TRBD1 | TRBJ1-6
CASSLSGSKYEQYF | TRBV5-4 | TRBD2 | TRBJ2-7
CASSLDSAKNTEAFF | TRBV5-6 | NA | TRBJ1-1
CASSFDRWNTEAFF | TRBV7-9 | NA | TRBJ1-1
CASSATGQETEQYF | TRBV5-1 | TRBD1 | TRBJ2-7
CATTGGLGTEAFF | TRBV6-5 | TRBD1 | TRBJ1-1
CATSDPRLAGPLQETQYF | TRBV24-1 | TRBD2 | TRBJ2-5
CASTSTWGETQYF | TRBV12-3/TRBV12-4 | NA | TRBJ2-5
CASSGLAGGPETQYF | TRBV2 | TRBD2 | TRBJ2-5
CASSPLTGGHEAFF | TRBV6-2/TRBV6-3 | TRBD1 | TRBJ1-1
CASSLGGLLSEAFF | TRBV7-6 | NA | TRBJ1-1
CASRPTRRNTEAFF | TRBV6-5 | NA | TRBJ1-1
CASSPRTSGSETQYF | TRBV7-6 | TRBD2 | TRBJ2-5
CASSFRDPSLEQYF | TRBV7-8 | NA | TRBJ2-7
CASSYQLAGGENNEQFF | TRBV6-5 | TRBD2 | TRBJ2-1
CATSGPQERGGGYNEQFF | TRBV15 | TRBD2 | TRBJ2-1
CASSSTGSLNQPQHF | TRBV7-8 | NA | TRBJ1-5
CASSSRTTTSSYNEQFF | TRBV6-5 | NA | TRBJ2-1
CATSRGTGIGEQYF | TRBV15 | TRBD1 | TRBJ2-7
CASSSGPGGSYEQYF | TRBV7-9 | TRBD2 | TRBJ2-7
CSVEDRGPSGANVLTF | TRBV29-1 | TRBD1 | TRBJ2-6
CATSDLGTRQQDEQFF | TRBV24-1 | TRBD2 | TRBJ2-1
CASLDYGSDTQYF | TRBV7-9 | NA | TRBJ2-3
CASSLSPGRGYTF | TRBV5-1 | NA | TRBJ1-2
CASSRSGWDTGELFF | TRBV7-9 | NA | TRBJ2-2
CASNRDSMNTEAFF | TRBV12-3/TRBV12-4 | TRBD1 | TRBJ1-1
CASSAASGFTYNEQFF | TRBV11-2 | NA | TRBJ2-1
CSAKGPTAGEQYF | TRBV20-1 | NA | TRBJ2-7
CATSRRQVNGPGELFF | TRBV15 | NA | TRBJ2-2
CASSRAQGRSYEQYF | TRBV4-3 | NA | TRBJ2-7
CASSPIGGLTDTQYF | TRBV12-3/TRBV12-4 | NA | TRBJ2-3